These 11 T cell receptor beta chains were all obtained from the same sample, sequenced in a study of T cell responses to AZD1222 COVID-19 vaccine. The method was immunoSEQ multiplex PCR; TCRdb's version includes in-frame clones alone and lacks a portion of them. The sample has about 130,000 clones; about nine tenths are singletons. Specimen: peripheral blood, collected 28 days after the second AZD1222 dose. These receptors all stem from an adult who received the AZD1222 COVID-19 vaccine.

CDR3 sequence (DNA): TGTGCCAGCAGCCGTGAGGGAGATCAGCCCCAGCATTTT. Residues: CASSREGDQPQHF. The chain combines TRBV7-2 with TRBJ1-5; D gene unclear. Germline CDR1 reads SGHTA; CDR2 reads FQGNSA. Trimming stripped 5 bases from V and 5 bases from J, with 10 bases between. The CDR3 runs to 13 residues.

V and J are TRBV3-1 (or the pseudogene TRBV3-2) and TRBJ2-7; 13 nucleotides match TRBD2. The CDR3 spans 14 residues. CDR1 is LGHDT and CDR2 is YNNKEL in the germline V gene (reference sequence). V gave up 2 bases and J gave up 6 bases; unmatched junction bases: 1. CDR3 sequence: CASSQTSGRVEQYF. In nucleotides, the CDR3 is TGTGCCAGCAGCCAAACTAGCGGGAGGGTCGAGCAGTACTTC.

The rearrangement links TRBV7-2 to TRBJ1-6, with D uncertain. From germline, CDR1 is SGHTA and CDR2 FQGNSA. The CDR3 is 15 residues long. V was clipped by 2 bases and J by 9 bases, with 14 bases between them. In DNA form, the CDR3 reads TGTGCCAGCAGCTTATTTGGGAGCCAAGGTTCACCCCTCCACTTT. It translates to CASSLFGSQGSPLHF.

DNA of the CDR3: TGTGCCAGCAGCCAAGATCTTGCAGGGAACTATCAGCCCCAGCATTTT. Translated, it gives CASSQDLAGNYQPQHF. V is TRBV4-2 and J is TRBJ1-5, with D perhaps matching TRBD1 (5 bases). V gave up 0 bases and J gave up 5 bases, with 14 bases separating them. CDR3 length: 16 amino acids. CDR1 LGHNA and CDR2 YNFKEQ come from the germline V gene.

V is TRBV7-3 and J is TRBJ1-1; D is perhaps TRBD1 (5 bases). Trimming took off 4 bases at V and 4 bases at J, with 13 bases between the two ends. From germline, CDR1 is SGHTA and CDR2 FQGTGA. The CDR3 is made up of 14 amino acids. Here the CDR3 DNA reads TGTGCCAGCAGCTCAAGCGCGGGGGTCACTGAAGCTTTCTTT. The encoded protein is CASSSSAGVTEAFF.

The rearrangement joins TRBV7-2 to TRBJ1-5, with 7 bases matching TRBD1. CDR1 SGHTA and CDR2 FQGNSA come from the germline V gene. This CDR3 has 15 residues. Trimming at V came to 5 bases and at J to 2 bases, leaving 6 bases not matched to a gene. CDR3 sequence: CASSLQGIGNQPQHF. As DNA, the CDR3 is TGTGCCAGCAGCCTACAGGGGATTGGCAATCAGCCCCAGCATTTT.

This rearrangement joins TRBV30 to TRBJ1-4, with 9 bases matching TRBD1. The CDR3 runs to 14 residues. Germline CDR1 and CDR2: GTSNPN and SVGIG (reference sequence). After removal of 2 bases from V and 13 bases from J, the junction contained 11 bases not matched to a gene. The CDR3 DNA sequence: TGTGCCTGGAGTCCCACAGGGGGCCGGGGCGGACTGTTTTTT. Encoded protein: CAWSPTGGRGGLFF. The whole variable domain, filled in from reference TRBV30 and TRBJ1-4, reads SQTIHQWPATLVQPVGSPLSLECTVEGTSNPNLYWYRQAAGRGLQLLFYSVGIGQISSEVPQNLSASRPQDRQFILSSKKLLLSDSGFYLCAWSPTGGRGGLFFGSGTQLSVL.

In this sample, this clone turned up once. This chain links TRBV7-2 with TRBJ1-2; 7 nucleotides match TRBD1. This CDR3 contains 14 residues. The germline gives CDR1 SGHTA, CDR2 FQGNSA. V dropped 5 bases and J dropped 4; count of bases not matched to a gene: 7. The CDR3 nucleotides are TGTGCCAGCAGCAACAACAGGGGAACCTATGGCTACACCTTC. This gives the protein CASSNNRGTYGYTF.

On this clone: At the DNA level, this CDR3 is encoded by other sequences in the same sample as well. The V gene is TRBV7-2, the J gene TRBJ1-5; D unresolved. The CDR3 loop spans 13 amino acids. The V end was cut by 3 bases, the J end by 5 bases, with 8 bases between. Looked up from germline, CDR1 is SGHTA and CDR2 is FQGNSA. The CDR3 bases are TGTGCCAGCAGCTTGTCGGGGTATCAGCCCCAGCATTTT. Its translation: CASSLSGYQPQHF.

CDR3 bases: TGCAGTGCTAGTGAGGGGGCTAGCAATGAGCAGTTCTTC. Protein: CSASEGASNEQFF. The chain recombines TRBV20-1 with TRBJ2-1; 7 bases fit TRBD1. CDR1 is DFQATT, CDR2 SNEGSKA, per germline (reference sequence). After removal of 3 bases from V and 6 bases from J, the junction contained 5 bases not matched to a gene. The CDR3 totals 13 residues.

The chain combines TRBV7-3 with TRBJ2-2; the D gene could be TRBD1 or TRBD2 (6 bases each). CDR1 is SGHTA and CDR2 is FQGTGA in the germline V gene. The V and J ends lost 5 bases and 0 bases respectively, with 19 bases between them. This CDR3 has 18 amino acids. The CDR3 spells CASSPRAPGASNTGELFF. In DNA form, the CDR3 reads TGTGCCAGCAGCCCGAGGGCCCCGGGGGCCTCGAACACCGGGGAGCTGTTTTTT.